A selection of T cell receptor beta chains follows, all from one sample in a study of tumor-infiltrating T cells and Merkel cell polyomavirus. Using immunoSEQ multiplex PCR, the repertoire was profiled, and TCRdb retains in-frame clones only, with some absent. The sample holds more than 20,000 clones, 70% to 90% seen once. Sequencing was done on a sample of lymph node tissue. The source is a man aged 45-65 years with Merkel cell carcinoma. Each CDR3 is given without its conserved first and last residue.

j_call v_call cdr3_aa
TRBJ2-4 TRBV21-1 ASSTNRVPGSKNIQY
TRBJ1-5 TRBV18 ASSPPGRHQPQH
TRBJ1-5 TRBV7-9 ASSLGAGGNNQPQH
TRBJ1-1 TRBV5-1 ASSLAGIGKAF
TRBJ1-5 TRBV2 ASSVDPPGTNQPQH
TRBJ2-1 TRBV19 ASSLLAGLTYNEQF
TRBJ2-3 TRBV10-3 AISEELAAGTDTQY
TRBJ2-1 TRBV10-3 ATTNGGGNEQF
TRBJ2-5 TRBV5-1 ASSLEAQGAAMRSTQY
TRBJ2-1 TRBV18 ASSPPVRLEQF
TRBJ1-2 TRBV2 ASSPGQAYGYT
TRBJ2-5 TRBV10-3 AISERRETQY
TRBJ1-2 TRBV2 ASSGQPRGGYT
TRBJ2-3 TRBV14 ASSQDLLTSWADTQY
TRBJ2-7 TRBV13 ASSLMVQGALHEQY
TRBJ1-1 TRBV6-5 ASVPRDMNTEAF
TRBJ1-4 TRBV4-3 ASSQDRVLATNEKLF
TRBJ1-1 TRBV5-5 ASSLNRGAFVAF
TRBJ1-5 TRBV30 AWSVGAGRQPQH
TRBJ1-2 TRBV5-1 ASSLGAGNFYGYT
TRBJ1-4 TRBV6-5 ASSFIRDKEKLF
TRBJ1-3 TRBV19 ASFSGQPYSGNTIY
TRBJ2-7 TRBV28 ASSLQGSRYEQY
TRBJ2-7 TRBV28 ASSPQLGPHLSYEQY
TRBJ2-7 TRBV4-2 ASSQESQGFYEQY
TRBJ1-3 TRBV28 ASRRQGNTIY
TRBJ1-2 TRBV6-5 ASSEGTARGYT
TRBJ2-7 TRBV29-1 SAGGSGDLPYEQY
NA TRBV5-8 ASSFITGGPNYEQY
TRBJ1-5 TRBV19 ASSYDRGYSNQPQH
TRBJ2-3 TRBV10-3 AISEDAFRSTDTQY
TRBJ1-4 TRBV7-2 ASSDTLRQAINEKLF
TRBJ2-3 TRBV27 ASSLRSTDTQY
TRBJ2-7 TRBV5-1 ASSSTSGAYEQY
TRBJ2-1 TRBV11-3 ASSLEGAGVVMNEQF
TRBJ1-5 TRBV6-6 ASSSGTGYQPQH
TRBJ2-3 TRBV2 ASKPGRTSTDTQY
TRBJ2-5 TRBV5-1 ASSTGLAGRYQETQY
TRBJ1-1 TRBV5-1 ASSETAMNTEAF
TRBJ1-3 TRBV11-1 ASSSGTLSGNTIY
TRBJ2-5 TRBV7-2 ASSPLAGAGAQETQY
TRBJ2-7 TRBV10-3 AISGTGNYEQY
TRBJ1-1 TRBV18 ASSPIAGTEAF
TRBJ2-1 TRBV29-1 SVPTSGRIGF
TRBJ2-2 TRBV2 ASVLDRGTGELF
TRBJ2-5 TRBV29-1 SVEVGTSGSWETQY
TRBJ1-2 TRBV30 AWSGGQGDGYT
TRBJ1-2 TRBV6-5 ASSFDRAGYT
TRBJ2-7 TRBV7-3 ASSFQPATSESSYEQY
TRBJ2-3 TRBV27 ASSFSLAGDTQY
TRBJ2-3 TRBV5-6 ASSRTTGGFGTDTQY
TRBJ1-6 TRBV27 ASRPMAINSPLH
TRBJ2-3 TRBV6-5 ASSSSGGALY
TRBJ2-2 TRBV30 AQDRGTGELF
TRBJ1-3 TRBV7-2 ASRQFPGQRSHSGNTIY
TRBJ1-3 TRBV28 ASTGASLTSGNTIY
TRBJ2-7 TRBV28 ASHTPGTGGDEQY
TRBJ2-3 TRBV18 ASSPTQPSRGDTQY
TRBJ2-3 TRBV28 ASRPRVPSTDTQY
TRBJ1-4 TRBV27 ASRRGLTNEKLF